A single T cell receptor (beta chain) is shown here with its context. This specimen comes from a study of OX40 agonist ivuxolimab in advanced cancers. Using immunoSEQ multiplex PCR, the repertoire was profiled, and TCRdb retains in-frame clones only, with some absent. The table includes over 60,000 clones, around 87% detected once. This CDR3 spans 15 amino acids. In germline, CDR1 is MDHEN, CDR2 SYDVKM. This clonotype was obtained from an adult with an advanced solid tumor such as melanoma, head and neck, liver or kidney cancer. The chain has TRBV28 and TRBJ2-5; D call uncertain. The J call may be wrong; the DNA end is better matched by TRBJ2-7. The material was CD4+ or CD8+ T cells sorted from blood, obtained in a trial of the OX40 agonist ivuxolimab. In DNA, the CDR3 is TGTGCCAGCAGTCAATGGGGAATGCCCGCCTACGAGCAGTACTTC. It encodes CASSQWGMPAYEQYF.